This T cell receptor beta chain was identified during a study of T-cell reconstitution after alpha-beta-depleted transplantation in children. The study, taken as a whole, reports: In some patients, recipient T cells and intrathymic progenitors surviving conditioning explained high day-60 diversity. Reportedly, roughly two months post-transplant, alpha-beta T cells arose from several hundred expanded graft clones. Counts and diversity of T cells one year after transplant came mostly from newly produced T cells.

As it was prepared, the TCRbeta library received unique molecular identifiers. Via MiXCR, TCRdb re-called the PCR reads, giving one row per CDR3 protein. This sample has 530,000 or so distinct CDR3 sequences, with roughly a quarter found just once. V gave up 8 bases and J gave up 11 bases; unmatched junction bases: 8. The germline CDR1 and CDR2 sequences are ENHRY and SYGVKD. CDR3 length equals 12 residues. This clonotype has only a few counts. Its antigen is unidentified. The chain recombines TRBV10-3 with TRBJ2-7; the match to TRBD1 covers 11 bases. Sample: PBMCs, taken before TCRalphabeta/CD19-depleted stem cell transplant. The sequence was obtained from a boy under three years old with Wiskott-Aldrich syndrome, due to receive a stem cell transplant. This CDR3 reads CAIWNGQGAKYF. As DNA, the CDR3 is TGTGCCATCTGGAACGGACAGGGGGCTAAGTACTTC.